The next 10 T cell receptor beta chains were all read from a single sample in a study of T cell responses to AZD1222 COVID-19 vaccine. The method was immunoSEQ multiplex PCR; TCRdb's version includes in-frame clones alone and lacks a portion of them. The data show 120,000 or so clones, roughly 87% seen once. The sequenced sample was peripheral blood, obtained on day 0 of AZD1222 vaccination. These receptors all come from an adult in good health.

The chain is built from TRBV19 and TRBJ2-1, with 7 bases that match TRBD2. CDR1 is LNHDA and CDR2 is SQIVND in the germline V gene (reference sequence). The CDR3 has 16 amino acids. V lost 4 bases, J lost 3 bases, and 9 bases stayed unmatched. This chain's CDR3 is CASSTPAGSLYNEQFF. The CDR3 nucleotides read TGTGCCAGTAGTACCCCAGCGGGGTCTCTCTACAATGAGCAGTTCTTC. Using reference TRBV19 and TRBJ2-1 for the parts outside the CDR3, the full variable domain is DGGITQSPKYLFRKEGQNVTLSCEQNLNHDAMYWYRQDPGQGLRLIYYSQIVNDFQKGDIAEGYSVSREKKESFPLTVTSAQKNPTAFYLCASSTPAGSLYNEQFFGPGTRLTVL.

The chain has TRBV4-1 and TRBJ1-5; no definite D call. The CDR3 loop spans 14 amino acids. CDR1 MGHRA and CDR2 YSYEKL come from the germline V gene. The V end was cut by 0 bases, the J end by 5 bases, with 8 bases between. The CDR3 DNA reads TGCGCCAGCAGCCAAGATGCGGGATATCAGCCCCAGCATTTT. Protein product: CASSQDAGYQPQHF.

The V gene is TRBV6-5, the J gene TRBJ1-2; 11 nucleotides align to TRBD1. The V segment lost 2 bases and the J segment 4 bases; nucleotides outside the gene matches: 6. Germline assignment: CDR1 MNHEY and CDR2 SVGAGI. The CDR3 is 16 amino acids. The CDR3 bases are TGTGCCAGCAGTTACCTTCCCGGGACAGGGGGCTATGGCTACACCTTC. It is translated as CASSYLPGTGGYGYTF.

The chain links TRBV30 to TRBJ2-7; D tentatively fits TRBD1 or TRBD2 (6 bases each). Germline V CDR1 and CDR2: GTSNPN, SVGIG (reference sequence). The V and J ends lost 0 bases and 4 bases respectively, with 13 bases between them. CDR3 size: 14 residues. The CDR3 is CAWSVSGAGYEQYF. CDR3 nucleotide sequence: TGTGCCTGGAGTGTATCGGGGGCCGGGTACGAGCAGTACTTC.

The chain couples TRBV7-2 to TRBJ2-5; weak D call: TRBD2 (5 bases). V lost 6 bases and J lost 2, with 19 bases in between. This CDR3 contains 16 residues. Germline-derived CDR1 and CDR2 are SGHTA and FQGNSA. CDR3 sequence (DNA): TGTGCCAGCAGTCCCCGGGGTAAAACCTCGCAAGAGACCCAGTACTTC. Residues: CASSPRGKTSQETQYF. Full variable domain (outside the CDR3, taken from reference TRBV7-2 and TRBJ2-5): GAGVSQSPSNKVTEKGKDVELRCDPISGHTALYWYRQSLGQGLEFLIYFQGNSAPDKSGLPSDRFSAERTGGSVSTLTIQRTQQEDSAVYLCASSPRGKTSQETQYFGPGTRLLVL.

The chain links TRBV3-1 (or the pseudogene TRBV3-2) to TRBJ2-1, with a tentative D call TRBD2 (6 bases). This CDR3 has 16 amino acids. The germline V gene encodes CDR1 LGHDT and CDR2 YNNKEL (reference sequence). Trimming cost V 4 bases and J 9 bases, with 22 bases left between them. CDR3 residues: CASSPPSVLTGGEQFF. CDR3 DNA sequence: TGTGCCAGCAGCCCCCCTAGCGTTCTAACCGGGGGTGAGCAGTTCTTC.

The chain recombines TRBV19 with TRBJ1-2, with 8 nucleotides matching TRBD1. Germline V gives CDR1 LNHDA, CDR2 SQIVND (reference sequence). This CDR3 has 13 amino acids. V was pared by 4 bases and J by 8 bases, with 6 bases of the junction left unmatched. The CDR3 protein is CASSTTGVRGYTF. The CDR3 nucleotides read TGTGCCAGTAGTACGACAGGGGTACGGGGCTACACCTTC.

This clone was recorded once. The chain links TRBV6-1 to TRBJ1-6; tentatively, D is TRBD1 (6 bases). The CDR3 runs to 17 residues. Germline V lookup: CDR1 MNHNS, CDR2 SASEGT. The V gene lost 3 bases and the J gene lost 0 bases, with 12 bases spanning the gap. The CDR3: CASSDRGPSSYNSPLHF. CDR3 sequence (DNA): TGTGCCAGCAGTGACAGGGGCCCAAGCTCCTATAATTCACCCCTCCACTTT.

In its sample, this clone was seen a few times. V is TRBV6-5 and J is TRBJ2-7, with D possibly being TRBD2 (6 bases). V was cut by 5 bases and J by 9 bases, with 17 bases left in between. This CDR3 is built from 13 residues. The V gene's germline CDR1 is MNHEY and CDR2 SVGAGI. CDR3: CASSLGLGTVQYF. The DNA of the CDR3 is TGTGCCAGCAGTCTGGGACTGGGGACGGTGCAGTACTTC.

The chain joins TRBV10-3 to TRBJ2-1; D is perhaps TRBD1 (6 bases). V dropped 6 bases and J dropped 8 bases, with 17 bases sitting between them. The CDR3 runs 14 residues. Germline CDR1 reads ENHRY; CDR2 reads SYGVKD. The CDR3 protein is CAIRWDKQSDEQFF. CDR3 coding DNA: TGTGCCATCAGATGGGACAAGCAGTCCGATGAGCAGTTCTTC.